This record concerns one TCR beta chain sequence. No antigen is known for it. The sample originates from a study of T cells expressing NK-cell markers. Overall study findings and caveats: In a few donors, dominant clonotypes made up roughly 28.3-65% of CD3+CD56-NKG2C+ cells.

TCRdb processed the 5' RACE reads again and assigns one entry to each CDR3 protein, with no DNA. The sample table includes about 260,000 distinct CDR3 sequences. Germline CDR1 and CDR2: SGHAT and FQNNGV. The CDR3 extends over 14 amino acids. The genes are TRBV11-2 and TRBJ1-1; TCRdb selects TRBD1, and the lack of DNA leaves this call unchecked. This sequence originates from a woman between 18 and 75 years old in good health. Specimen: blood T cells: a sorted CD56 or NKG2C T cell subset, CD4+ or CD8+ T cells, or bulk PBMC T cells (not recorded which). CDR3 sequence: CASSFGGQGAEAFF.